This T cell receptor (beta chain) came from a study of STAT5B mutations in CD4+ large granular lymphocyte leukemia. As concerns this clone: Antigen unknown.

Trimming at V came to 5 bases and at J to 8 bases, leaving 15 bases not matched to a gene. Per the germline V gene, CDR1 is SGHNT and CDR2 is YYREEE (reference sequence). The CDR3 runs 16 residues. This was a survey-level run. TCRdb keeps only in-frame clones here, not all; method: immunoSEQ multiplex PCR. The data hold tens of thousands of clones, with approximately 71% observed a single time. Study-level findings and limits: Patient CD4-sorted repertoires stayed more clonal than healthy ones after leukemic-clone removal. Compared with healthy controls (2/35), patient top clones favored TRBV06 (8/27). Over 20% of private leukemic clonotypes occurred rarely in other patients' non-leukemic repertoires.

This chain joins TRBV5-4 and TRBJ1-4; TRBD1 matches at 7 bases. The TCR was taken from a human donor in good health. The sample was CD4+ T cells from blood buffy coats. The CDR3 is CASRKLDRVEKEKLFF. The CDR3 DNA reads TGTGCCAGCAGAAAACTCGACAGGGTTGAAAAAGAAAAACTGTTTTTT.